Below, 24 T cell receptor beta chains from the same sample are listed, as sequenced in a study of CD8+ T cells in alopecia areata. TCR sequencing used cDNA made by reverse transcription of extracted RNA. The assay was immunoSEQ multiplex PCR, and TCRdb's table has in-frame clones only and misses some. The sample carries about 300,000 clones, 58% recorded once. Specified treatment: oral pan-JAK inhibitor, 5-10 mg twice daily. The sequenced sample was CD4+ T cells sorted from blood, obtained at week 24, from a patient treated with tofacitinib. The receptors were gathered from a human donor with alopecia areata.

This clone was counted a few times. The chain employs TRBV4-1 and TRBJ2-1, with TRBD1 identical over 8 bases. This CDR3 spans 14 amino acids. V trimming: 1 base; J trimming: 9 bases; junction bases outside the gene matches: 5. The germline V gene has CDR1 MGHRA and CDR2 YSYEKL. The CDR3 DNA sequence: TGCGCCAGCAGCCAAGGAGGACAGGGAGGTGAGCAGTTCTTC. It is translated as CASSQGGQGGEQFF.

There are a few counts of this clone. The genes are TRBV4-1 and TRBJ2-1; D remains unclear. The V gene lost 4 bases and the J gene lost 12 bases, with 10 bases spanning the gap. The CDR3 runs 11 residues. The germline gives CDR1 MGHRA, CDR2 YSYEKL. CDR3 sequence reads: CASSPPGRQFF. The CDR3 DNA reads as TGCGCCAGCAGCCCTCCGGGCCGGCAGTTCTTC.

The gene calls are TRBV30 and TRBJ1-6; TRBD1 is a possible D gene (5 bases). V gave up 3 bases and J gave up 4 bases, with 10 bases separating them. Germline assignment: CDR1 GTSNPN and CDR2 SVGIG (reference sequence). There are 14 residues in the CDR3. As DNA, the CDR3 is TGTGCCTGGAGGGGGGATGGGTATAATTCACCCCTCCACTTT. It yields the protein CAWRGDGYNSPLHF. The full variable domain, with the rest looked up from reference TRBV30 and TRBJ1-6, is SQTIHQWPATLVQPVGSPLSLECTVEGTSNPNLYWYRQAAGRGLQLLFYSVGIGQISSEVPQNLSASRPQDRQFILSSKKLLLSDSGFYLCAWRGDGYNSPLHFGNGTRLTVT.

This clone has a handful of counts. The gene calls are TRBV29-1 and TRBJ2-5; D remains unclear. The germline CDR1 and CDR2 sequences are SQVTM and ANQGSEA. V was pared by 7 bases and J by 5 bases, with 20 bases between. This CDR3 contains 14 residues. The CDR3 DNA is TGCAGCGCAACCGGTGGTGCTATAGGGGAGACCCAGTACTTC. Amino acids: CSATGGAIGETQYF.

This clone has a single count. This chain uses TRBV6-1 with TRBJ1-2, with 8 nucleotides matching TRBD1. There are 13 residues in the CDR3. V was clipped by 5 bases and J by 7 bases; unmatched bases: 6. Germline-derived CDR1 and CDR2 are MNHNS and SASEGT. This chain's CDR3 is CASSPAGGSGYTF. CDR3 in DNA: TGTGCCAGCAGTCCCGCAGGGGGCTCTGGCTACACCTTC.

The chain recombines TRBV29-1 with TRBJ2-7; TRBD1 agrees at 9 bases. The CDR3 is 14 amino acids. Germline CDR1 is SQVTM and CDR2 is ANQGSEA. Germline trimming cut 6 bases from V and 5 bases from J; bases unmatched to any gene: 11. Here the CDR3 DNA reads TGCAGCGTCGGACAGGGGAAGGCGGTTAACGAGCAGTACTTC. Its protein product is CSVGQGKAVNEQYF.

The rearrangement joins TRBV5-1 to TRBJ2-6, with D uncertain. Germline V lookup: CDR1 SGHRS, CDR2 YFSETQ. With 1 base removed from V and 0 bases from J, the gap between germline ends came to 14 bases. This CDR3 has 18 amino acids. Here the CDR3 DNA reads TGCGCCAGCAGCTTGTGGTTGCGGTTACGCTCTGGGGCCAACGTCCTGACTTTC. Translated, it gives CASSLWLRLRSGANVLTF.

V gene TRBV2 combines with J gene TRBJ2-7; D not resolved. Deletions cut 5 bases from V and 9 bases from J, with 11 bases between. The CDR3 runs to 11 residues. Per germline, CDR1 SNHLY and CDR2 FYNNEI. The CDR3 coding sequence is TGTGCCAGCAGTCAGGACGTGGGGCAGTACTTC. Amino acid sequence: CASSQDVGQYF.

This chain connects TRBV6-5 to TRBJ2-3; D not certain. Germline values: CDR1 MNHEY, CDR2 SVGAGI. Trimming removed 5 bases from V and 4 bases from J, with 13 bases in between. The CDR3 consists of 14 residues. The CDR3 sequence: CASSRNTNSDTQYF. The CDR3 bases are TGTGCCAGCAGTCGGAACACGAACTCAGATACGCAGTATTTT.

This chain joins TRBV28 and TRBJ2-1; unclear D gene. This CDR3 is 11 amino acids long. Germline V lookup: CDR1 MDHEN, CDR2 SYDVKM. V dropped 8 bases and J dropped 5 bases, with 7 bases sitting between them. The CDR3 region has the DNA TGTGCCAGCCTCGGAGACAATGAGCAGTTCTTC. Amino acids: CASLGDNEQFF.

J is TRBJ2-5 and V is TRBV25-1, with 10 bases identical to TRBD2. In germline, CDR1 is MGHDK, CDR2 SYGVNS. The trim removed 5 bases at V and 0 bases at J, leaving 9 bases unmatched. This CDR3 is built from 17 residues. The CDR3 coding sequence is TGTGCCAGCAGTCCAGATTTAGCGGGGGGCTACCAAGAGACCCAGTACTTC. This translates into CASSPDLAGGYQETQYF.

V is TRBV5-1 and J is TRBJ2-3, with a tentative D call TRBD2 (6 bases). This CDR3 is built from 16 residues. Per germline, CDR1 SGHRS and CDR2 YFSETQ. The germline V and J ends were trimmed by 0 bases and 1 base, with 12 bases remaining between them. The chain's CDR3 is CASSLVGGAGTDTQYF. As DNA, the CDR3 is TGCGCCAGCAGCTTGGTAGGCGGGGCAGGCACAGATACGCAGTATTTT. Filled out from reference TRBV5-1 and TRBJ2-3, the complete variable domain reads KAGVTQTPRYLIKTRGQQVTLSCSPISGHRSVSWYQQTPGQGLQFLFEYFSETQRNKGNFPGRFSGRQFSNSRSEMNVSTLELGDSALYLCASSLVGGAGTDTQYFGPGTRLTVL.

DNA for the CDR3: TGTGCCAGCAGCTTGCCAGGGAGGGATGAGCAGTTCTTC. Translating it yields CASSLPGRDEQFF. The rearrangement joins TRBV5-6 to TRBJ2-1, with 7 bases lining up with TRBD2. With 1 base clipped from V and 8 bases from J, the junction kept 3 bases outside the gene matches. The CDR3 is made up of 13 amino acids. CDR1 SGHDT and CDR2 YYEEEE come from the germline V gene.

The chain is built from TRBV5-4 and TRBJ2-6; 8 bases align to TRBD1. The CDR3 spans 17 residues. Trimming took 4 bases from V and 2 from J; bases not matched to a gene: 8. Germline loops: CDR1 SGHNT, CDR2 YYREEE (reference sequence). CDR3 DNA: TGTGCCAGCAGCCACTGGGACAGGTCGGCTGGGGCCAACGTCCTGACTTTC. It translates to CASSHWDRSAGANVLTF.

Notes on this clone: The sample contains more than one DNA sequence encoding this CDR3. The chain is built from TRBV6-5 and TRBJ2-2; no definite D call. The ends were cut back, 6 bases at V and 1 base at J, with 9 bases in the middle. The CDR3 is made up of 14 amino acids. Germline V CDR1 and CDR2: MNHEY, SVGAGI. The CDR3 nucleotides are TGTGCCAGCAGAGGGCAGGTGAACACCGGGGAGCTGTTTTTT. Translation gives CASRGQVNTGELFF.

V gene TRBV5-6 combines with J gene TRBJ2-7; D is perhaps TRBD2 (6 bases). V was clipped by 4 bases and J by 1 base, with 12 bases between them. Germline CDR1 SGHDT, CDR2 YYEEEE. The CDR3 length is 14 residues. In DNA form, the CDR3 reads TGTGCCAGCAGCCCGGGACTTCTGTCCTACGAGCAGTACTTC. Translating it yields CASSPGLLSYEQYF.

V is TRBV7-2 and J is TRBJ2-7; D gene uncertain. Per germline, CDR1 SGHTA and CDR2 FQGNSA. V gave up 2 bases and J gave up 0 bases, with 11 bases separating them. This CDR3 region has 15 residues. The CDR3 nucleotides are TGTGCCAGCAGCTTAACTTCAGGCCTCTCCTACGAGCAGTACTTC. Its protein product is CASSLTSGLSYEQYF.

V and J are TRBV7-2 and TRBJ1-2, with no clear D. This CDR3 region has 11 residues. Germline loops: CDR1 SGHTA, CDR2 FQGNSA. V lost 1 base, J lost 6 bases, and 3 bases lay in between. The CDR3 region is CASSLGDGYTF. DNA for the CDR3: TGTGCCAGCAGCTTAGGTGATGGCTACACCTTC.

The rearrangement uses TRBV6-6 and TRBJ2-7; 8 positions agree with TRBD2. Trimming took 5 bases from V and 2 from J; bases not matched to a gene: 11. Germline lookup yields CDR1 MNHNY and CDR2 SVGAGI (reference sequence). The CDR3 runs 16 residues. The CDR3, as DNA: TGTGCCAGCAGTGTCCCTCTGGCGGGGGGTACCTACGAGCAGTACTTC. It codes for CASSVPLAGGTYEQYF.

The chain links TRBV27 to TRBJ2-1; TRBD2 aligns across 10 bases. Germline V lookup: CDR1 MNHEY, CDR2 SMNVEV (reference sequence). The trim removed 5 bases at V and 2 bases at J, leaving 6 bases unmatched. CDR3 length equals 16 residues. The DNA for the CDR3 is TGTGCCAGCAGTCCCACTAGCGGGATCCCCTACAATGAGCAGTTCTTC. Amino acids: CASSPTSGIPYNEQFF.

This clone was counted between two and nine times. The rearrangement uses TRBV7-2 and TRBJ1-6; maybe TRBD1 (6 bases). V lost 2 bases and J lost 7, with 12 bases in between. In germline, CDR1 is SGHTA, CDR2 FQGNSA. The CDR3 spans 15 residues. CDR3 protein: CASSLQQGGNSPLHF. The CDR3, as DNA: TGTGCCAGCAGCTTACAACAGGGAGGGAATTCACCCCTCCACTTT.

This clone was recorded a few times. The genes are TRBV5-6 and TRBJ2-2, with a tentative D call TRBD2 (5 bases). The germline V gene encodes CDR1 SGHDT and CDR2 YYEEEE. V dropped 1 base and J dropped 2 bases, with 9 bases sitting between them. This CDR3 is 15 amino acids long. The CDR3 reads CASSLLPGNTGELFF. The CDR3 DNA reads TGTGCCAGCAGCTTGCTCCCGGGAAACACCGGGGAGCTGTTTTTT.

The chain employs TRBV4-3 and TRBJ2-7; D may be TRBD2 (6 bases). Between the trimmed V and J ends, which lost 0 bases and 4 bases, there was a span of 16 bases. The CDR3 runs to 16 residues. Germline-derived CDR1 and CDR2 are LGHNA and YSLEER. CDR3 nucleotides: TGCGCCAGCAGCCAAGATTCGACGCGGGGTATATACGAGCAGTACTTC. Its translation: CASSQDSTRGIYEQYF.

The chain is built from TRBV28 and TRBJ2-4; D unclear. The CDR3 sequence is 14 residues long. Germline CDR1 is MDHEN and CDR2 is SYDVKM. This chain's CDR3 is CTSVPDLAKNIQYF. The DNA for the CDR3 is TGTACCTCAGTCCCGGATTTAGCCAAAAACATTCAGTACTTC.